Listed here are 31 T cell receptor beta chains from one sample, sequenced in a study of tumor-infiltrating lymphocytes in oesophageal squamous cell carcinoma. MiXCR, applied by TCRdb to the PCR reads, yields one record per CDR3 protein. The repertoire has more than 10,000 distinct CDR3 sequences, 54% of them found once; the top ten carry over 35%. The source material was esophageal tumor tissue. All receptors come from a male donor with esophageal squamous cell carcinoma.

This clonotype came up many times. CDR3 amino acids: CASSQPGHLMNTEAFF. The CDR3 nucleotides read TGTGCCAGCAGTCAACCGGGACACCTTATGAACACTGAAGCTTTCTTT. The chain combines TRBV6-1 with TRBJ1-1; weak D call: TRBD1 (6 bases). The germline V and J ends were trimmed by 5 bases and 0 bases, with 16 bases remaining between them. The CDR3 contains 16 residues. The V gene's germline CDR1 is MNHNS and CDR2 SASEGT.

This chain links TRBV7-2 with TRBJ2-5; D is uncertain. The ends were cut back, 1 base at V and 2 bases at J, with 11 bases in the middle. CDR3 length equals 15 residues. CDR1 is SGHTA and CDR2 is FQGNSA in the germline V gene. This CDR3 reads CASSLEFWQQETQYF. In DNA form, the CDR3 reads TGTGCCAGCAGCTTAGAGTTTTGGCAGCAAGAGACCCAGTACTTC.

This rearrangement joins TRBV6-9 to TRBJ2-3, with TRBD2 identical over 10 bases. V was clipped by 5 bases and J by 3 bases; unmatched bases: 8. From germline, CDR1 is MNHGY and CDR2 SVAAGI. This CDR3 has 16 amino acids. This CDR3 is CASSELLAGRTDTQYF. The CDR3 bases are TGTGCCAGCAGTGAGCTACTAGCGGGAAGGACAGATACGCAGTATTTT.

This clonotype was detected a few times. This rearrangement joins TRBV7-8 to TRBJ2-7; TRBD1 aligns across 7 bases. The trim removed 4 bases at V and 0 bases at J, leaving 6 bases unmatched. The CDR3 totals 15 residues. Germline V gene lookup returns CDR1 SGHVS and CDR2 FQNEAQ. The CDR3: CASSSRQGPSYEQYF. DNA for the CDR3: TGTGCCAGCAGCTCTCGACAGGGTCCCTCCTACGAGCAGTACTTC.

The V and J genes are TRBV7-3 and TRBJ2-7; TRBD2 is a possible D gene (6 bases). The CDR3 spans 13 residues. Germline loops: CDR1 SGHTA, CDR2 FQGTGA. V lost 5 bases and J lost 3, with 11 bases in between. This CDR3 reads CASSPRRGYEQYF. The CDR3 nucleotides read TGTGCCAGCAGCCCTCGGAGGGGCTACGAGCAGTACTTC.

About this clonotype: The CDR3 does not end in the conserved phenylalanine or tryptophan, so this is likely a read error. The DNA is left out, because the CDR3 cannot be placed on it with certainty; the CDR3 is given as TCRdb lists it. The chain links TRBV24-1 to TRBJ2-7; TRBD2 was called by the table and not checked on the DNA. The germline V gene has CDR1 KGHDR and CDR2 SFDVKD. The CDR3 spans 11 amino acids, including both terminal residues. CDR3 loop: CATSDLSLTAG.

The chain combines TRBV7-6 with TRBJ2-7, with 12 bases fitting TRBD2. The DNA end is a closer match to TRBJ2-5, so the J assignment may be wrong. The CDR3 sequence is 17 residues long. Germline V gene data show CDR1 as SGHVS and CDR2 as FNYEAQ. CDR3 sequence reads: CASEPAIGLAGQETQYF. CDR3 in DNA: TGTGCCAGCGAACCCGCTATAGGACTAGCGGGACAGGAGACCCAGTACTTC.

As DNA, the CDR3 is TGTGCCAGCACCATAAATAAACGACAGGTCATACAAGAGACCCAGTTCTTC. Its protein product is CASTINKRQVIQETQFF. V and J are TRBV11-3 and TRBJ2-3; a possible D gene is TRBD1 (6 bases). The DNA end favors TRBJ2-1, so the J call may be wrong. This CDR3 contains 17 residues. CDR1 is SGHNT and CDR2 is YENEEA in the germline V gene.

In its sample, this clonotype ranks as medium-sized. Here the CDR3 DNA reads TGTGCCAGCAGTTTAGGAGGGGCCGGGAACACTGAAGCTTTCTTT. Its translation: CASSLGGAGNTEAFF. The chain uses TRBV28 and TRBJ1-1, with a weak D call TRBD1 (5 bases). The CDR3 covers 15 residues. The V gene lost 2 bases and the J gene lost 1 base, with 11 bases spanning the gap. The germline V gene encodes CDR1 MDHEN and CDR2 SYDVKM.

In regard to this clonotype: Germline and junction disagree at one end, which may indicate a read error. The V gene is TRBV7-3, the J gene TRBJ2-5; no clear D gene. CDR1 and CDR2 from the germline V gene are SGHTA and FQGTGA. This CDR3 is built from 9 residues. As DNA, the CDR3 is TGTGCCAGCAGCTTAGGTCCGTTCTTC. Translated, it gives CASSLGPFF.

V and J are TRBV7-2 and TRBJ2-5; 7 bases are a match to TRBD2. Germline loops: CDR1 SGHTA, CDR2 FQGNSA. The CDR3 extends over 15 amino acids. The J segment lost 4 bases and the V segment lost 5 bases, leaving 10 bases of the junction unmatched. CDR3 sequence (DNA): TGTGCCAGCAGCCACCCCTCTTGGGAGGGAGAGACCCAGTACTTC. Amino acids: CASSHPSWEGETQYF.

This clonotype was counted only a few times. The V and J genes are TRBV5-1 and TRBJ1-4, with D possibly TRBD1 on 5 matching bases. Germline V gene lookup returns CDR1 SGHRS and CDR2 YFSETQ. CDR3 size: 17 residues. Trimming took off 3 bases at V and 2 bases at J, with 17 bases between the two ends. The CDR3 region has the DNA TGCGCCAGCAGCTGGGCCGCCGTTGGGACGACTAATGAAAAACTGTTTTTT. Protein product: CASSWAAVGTTNEKLFF.

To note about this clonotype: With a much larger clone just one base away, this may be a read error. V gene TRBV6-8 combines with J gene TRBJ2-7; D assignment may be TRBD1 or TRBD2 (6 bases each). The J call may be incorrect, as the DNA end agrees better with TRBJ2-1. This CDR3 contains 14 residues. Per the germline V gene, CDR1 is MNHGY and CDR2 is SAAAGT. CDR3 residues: CASSFGGLSYEQFF. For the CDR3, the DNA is TGTGCCAGCAGTTTTGGGGGGCTCTCCTACGAGCAGTTCTTC.

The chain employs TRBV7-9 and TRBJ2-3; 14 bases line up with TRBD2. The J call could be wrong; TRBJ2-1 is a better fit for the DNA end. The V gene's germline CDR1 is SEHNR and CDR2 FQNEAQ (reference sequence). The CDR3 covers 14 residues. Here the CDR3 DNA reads TGTGCCAGCAGCCCTGGACTAGCGGGGGGAAAGCAGTTCTTC. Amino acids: CASSPGLAGGKQFF.

In nucleotides, the CDR3 is TGTGCCAGCAGCTTAGGGCAGGGGGGTCAGCCCCAGCATTTT. Amino acids: CASSLGQGGQPQHF. The V gene is TRBV11-1, the J gene TRBJ1-5, with TRBD1 identical over 7 bases. Germline V lookup: CDR1 SGHAT, CDR2 FQDESV (reference sequence). The CDR3 totals 14 residues. V dropped 1 base and J dropped 6; count of bases not matched to a gene: 3.

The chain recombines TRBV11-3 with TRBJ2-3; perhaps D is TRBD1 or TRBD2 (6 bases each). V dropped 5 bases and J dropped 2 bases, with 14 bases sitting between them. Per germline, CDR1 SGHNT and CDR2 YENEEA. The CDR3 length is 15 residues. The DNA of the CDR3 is TGTGCCAGCAGCAAGACTAGGGACAACACAGATACGCAGTATTTT. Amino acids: CASSKTRDNTDTQYF.

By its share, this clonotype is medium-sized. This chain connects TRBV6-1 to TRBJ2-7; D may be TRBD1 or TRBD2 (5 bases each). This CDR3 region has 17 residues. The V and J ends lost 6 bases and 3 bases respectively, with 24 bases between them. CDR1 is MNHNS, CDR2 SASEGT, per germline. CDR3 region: CASSPTRSGLNNYEQYF. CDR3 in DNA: TGTGCCAGCAGCCCCACCAGGTCGGGGCTTAACAACTACGAGCAGTACTTC.

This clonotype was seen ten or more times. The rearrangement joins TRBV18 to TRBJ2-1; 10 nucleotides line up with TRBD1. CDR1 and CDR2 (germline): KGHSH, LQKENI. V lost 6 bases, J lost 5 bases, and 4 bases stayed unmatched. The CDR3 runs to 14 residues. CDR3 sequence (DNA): TGTGCCAGCTCCCCGGGACAGGGGAACAATGAGCAGTTCTTC. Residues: CASSPGQGNNEQFF.

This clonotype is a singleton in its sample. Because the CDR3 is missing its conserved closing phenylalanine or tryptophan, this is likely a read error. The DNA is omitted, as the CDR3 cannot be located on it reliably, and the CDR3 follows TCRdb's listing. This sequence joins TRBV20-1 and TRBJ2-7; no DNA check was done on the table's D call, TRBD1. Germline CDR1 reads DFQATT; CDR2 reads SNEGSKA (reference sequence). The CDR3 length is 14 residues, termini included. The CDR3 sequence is CSAGDREHGYTFGS.

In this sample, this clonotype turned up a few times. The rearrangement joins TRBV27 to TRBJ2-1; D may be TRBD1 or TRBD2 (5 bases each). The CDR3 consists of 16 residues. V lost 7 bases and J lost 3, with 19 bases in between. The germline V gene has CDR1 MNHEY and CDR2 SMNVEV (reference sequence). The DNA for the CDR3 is TGTGCCAGCACCTCCGAGTCGGGACGGTTCTACAATGAGCAGTTCTTC. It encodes CASTSESGRFYNEQFF.

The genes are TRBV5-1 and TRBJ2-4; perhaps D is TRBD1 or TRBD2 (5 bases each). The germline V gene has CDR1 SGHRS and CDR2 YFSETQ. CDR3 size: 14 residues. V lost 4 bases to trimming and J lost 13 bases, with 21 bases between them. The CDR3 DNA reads TGCGCCAGCAGCCCGCTCACGGGGACCCATGAGCAGTACTTC. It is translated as CASSPLTGTHEQYF.

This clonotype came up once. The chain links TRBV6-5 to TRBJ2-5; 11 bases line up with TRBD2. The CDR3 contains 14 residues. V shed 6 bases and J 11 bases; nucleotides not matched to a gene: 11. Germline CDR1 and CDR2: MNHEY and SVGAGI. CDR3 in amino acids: CASSGTSGYNEQYF. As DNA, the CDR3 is TGTGCCAGCAGCGGGACTAGCGGCTACAATGAGCAGTACTTC.

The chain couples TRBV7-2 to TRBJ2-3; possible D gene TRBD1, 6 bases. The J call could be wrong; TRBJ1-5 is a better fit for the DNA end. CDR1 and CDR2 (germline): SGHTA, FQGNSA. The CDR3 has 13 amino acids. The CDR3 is CASIYRAGQPQHF. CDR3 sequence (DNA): TGTGCCAGCATCTACAGGGCAGGTCAGCCCCAGCATTTT.

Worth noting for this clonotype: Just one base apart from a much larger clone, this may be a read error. The CDR3 protein is CASSSMLTAYNEQYF. Here the CDR3 DNA reads TGTGCCAGCAGCTCGATGCTTACAGCCTACAATGAGCAGTACTTC. The chain links TRBV7-2 to TRBJ2-5; D is unclear. The germline CDR1 and CDR2 sequences are SGHTA and FQGNSA. V shed 4 bases and J shed 11 bases, with 23 bases lying between them. The CDR3 extends over 15 amino acids. Variable domain in full (rest from reference TRBV7-2 and TRBJ2-5): GAGVSQSPSNKVTEKGKDVELRCDPISGHTALYWYRQSLGQGLEFLIYFQGNSAPDKSGLPSDRFSAERTGGSVSTLTIQRTQQEDSAVYLCASSSMLTAYNEQYFGPGTRLLVL.

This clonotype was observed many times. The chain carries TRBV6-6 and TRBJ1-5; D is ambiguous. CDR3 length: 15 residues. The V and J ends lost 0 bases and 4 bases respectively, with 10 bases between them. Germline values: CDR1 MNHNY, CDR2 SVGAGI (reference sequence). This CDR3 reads CASSYSSSPNQPQHF. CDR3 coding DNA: TGTGCCAGCAGTTACTCGTCGTCCCCAAATCAGCCCCAGCATTTT.

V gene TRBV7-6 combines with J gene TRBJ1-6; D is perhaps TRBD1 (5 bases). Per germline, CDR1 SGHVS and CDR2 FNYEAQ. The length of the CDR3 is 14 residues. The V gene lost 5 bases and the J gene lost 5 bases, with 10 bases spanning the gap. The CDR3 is CASSPRGHNSPLHF. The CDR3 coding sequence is TGTGCCAGCAGCCCCCGGGGCCATAATTCACCCCTCCACTTT.

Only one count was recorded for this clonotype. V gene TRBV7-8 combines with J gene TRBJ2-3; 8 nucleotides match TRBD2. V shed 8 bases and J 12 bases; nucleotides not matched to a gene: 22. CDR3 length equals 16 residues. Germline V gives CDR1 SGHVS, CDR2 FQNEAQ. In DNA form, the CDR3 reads TGTGCCAGCGCTCAAATCCCTCTCAGCGGGAGAGAGACCCAGTATTTT. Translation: CASAQIPLSGRETQYF.

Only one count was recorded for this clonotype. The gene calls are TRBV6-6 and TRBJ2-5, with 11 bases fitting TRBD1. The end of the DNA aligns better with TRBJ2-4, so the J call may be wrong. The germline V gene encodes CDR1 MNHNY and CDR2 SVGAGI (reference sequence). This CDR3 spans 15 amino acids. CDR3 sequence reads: CASKGQGARRNIQYF. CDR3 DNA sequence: TGTGCCAGCAAAGGACAGGGGGCTCGGAGAAACATTCAGTACTTC.

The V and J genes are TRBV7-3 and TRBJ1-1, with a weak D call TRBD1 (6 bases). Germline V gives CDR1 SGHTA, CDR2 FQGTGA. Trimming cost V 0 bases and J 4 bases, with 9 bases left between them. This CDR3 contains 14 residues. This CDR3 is CASSLTRGGTEAFF. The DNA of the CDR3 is TGTGCCAGCAGCTTAACCAGGGGTGGCACTGAAGCTTTCTTT.

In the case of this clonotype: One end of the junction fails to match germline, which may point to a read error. The CDR3 region is CASNYQQGNTEAFF. The DNA of the CDR3 is TGTGCCAGCAATTACCAACAGGGAAACACTGAAGCTTTCTTT. V and J are TRBV6-6 and TRBJ1-1; possible D gene TRBD1, 6 bases. The germline V gene encodes CDR1 MNHNY and CDR2 SVGAGI (reference sequence). This CDR3 is 14 amino acids long.

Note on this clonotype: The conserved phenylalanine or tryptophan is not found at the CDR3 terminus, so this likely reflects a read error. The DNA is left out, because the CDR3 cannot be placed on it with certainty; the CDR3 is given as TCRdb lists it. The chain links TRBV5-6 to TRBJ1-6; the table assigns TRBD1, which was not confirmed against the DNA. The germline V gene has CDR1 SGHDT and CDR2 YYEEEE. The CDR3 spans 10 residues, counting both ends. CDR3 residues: CASSEPGPLA.